The T cell receptor (beta chain) described here comes from a study of STAT5B mutations in CD4+ large granular lymphocyte leukemia (dated 2022 in TCRdb). Broadly, across the study: Among the healthy controls, the CDR3 'QG' motif was associated with a particular HLA allele. Flow cytometry on FACSCanto II or FACSVerse showed that the purified fractions were more than 95% pure among lymphocytes. The study compared the TCRbeta repertoires of patients with CD4+ T-cell large granular lymphocyte leukemia against the TCRbeta repertoires of healthy blood donors.

The healthy control group was made up of around 34 blood donors, and the Finnish Red Cross blood service supplied their buffy coats. All TCR-sequenced material derived from peripheral blood: patient blood samples and healthy donor buffy coats. Ficoll-Hypaque gradient centrifugation was used to isolate peripheral blood mononuclear cells. For the healthy controls, CD4+ cells were obtained from buffy coats by magnetic purification. Genomic DNA was extracted with the Gentra Puregene Cell and Tissue kit and quantified on a Qubit 2.0 fluorometer. TCRbeta rearrangements were sequenced from genomic DNA using the immunoSEQ assay at survey resolution. The original methods were these. In the TCR sequencing data, the lowest productive clonotype frequency that could be detected was 2.59 x 10-5. Only productive TCRbeta rearrangements, defined as complete and in-frame sequences, were included in the analyses. The clonality of each sample was calculated as Simpson clonality in the immunoSEQ Analyzer version 3.0. Clones were grouped by frequency into very rare, small, medium, large (1-20%) or hyperexpanded (>20%) categories. Generation probabilities were estimated with OLGA 1.2.3, V-gene circos plots were made with VDJtools, specificities were searched in VDJdb, and CDR3 motifs were identified with GLIPH. TCRdb limited this immuneACCESS table to in-frame rearrangements with V and J called. A share of clones is missing; checked studies link under half to unresolved V genes, and the rest is unexplained. Clonal size and the V and J genes are those of that table, whereas D and trimming came from the DNA. The sample contains about 46,000 clones, 80% to 85% of them found a single time. Jointly, the top ten make up roughly 0.35% of the sample.

Of note for this clone: The clone's antigen remains unknown. Base qualities are missing; no much larger clone stands one base away.

Including the terminal cysteine and phenylalanine, the CDR3 comprises 15 residues. Of all the DNA, just the CDR3 is kept, 45 bases in frame from base 1. CDR1 SGHRS and CDR2 YFSETQ are derived from the germline V gene. The V end gives up 4 bases and the J end 5 bases, leaving 4 bases in the junction not matched to a gene. What the authors observed across the whole study: TRBV06-family usage was enriched among the top patient clones (8/27) compared with healthy controls (2/35). Main leukemic clonotypes were private to each patient, although roughly 26% of the main leukemic clonotypes were found at low frequency in the non-leukemic repertoires of other patients. Greater clonality appeared to be present in CD4-sorted patient repertoires than in healthy CD4+ repertoires, and the difference was retained after the putative leukemic clones were removed. The data were not HLA-matched, and the higher clonality in CD4+ T-LGLL than in CD8+ T-LGLL could be due to the relatively small sample size.

The TCR comes from a human donor in good health. The sequenced material came from CD4+ T cells from blood buffy coats. The chain couples TRBV5-1 to TRBJ1-6, and TRBD1 aligns with 9 junction nucleotides. The nucleotide sequence reads TGCGCCAGCAGCAGGTGGACAGGGGATAATTCACCCCTCCACTTT. Translated, it reads CASSRWTGDNSPLHF.